This paragraph reports one T cell receptor beta chain. CDR3 length: 14 amino acids. The J segment lost 0 bases and the V segment lost 7 bases, leaving 4 bases of the junction unmatched. Germline assignment: CDR1 LGHDT and CDR2 YNNKEL (reference sequence). In the original processing: Amplification from reference gene primers served as the basis for estimated nucleated cell counts. Measured with immunoSEQ multiplex PCR; TCRdb has only the in-frame clones, and not every one. The D gene and trimming were derived from the DNA, and the V and J assignments and clone size from that table. The repertoire holds some 66,000 clones, about 90% seen once, with about 7.3% in the top ten. The sample comes from a study of blood T cell repertoires in COVID-19. Study information: Whether acute or convalescent, the COVID-19 samples came from the United States, Italy and Spain. PBMCs, B-cell-depleted T cells, or T cells provided the cDNA or gDNA that made up the material.

The rearrangement uses TRBV3-1 (or the pseudogene TRBV3-2) and TRBJ1-1, with TRBD1 identical over 8 bases. Sequenced sample: peripheral blood. The TCR sequence derives from a human donor in a cohort sampled during active COVID-19. The CDR3 here is CASTGQGLNTEAFF. The CDR3 DNA sequence: TGTGCCAGCACCGGACAGGGATTGAACACTGAAGCTTTCTTT.